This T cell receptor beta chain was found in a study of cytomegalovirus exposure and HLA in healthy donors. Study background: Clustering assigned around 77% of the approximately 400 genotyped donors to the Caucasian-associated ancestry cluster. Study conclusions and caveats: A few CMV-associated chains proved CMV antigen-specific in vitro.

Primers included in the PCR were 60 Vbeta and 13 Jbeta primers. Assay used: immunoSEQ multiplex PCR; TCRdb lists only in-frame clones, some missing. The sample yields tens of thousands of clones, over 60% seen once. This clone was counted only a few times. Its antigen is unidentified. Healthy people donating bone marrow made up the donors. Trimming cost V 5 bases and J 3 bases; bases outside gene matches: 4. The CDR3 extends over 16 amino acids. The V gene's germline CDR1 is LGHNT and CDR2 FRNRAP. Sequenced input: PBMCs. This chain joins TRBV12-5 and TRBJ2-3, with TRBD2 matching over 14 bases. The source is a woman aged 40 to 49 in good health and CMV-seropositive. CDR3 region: CASGQGLAGVTDTQYF. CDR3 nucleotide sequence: TGTGCTAGTGGTCAGGGACTAGCGGGAGTAACAGATACGCAGTATTTT. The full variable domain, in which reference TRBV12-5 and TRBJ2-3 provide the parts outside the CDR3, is DARVTQTPRHKVTEMGQEVTMRCQPILGHNTVFWYRQTMMQGLELLAYFRNRAPLDDSGMPKDRFSAEMPDATLATLKIQPSEPRDSAVYFCASGQGLAGVTDTQYFGPGTRLTVL.